This TCR beta chain is drawn from a study of PD-L1 blockade in urothelial cancer. The time point denotes: pretreatment peripheral blood. Patients had urothelial carcinoma that was locally advanced or metastatic. Each individual provided 1 to 8 samples (taken pretreatment and on-treatment). Overall study results and limits: Prediction of better survival came from below-median pretreatment blood TCR clonality.

Notes on this clone: Its target is not known.

This CDR3 is built from 12 residues. Deletions cut 1 base from V and 4 bases from J, with 4 bases between. Germline lookup yields CDR1 SEHNR and CDR2 FQNEAQ (reference sequence). The table came from immunoSEQ multiplex PCR; TCRdb's copy has only in-frame clones and leaves some out. This table has around 70,000 clones, roughly 88% appearing once. The material was PBMCs, obtained around atezolizumab (anti-PD-L1) treatment. The rearrangement joins TRBV7-9 to TRBJ2-5; D call uncertain. The TCR comes from a man aged 65-85 years with urothelial cancer. The CDR3 spells CASSLVVETQYF. The CDR3 nucleotides are TGTGCCAGCAGCTTAGTCGTAGAGACCCAGTACTTC. Full variable domain (rest looked up from reference TRBV7-9 and TRBJ2-5): DTGVSQNPRHKITKRGQNVTFRCDPISEHNRLYWYRQTLGQGPEFLTYFQNEAQLEKSRLLSDRFSAERPKGSFSTLEIQRTEQGDSAMYLCASSLVVETQYFGPGTRLLVL.